This entry lists 4 T cell receptor beta chains sequenced from one sample in a study of spatial heterogeneity in lung cancer. Indicated time point: blood at routine non-recurrence follow-up after resection. Using its own MiXCR run on the 5' RACE reads, TCRdb lists one record per CDR3 protein. The profile shows some 41,000 distinct CDR3 sequences, about 22% of them singletons. The sequenced sample was PBMCs, obtained at follow-up. Receptors were obtained from a female donor with early-stage non-small cell lung cancer.

This clonotype was detected ten times or more. The gene calls are TRBV6-6 and TRBJ1-2; D is unresolved. V shed 6 bases and J shed 0 bases, with 11 bases lying between them. Germline loops: CDR1 MNHNY, CDR2 SVGAGI (reference sequence). The CDR3 is 14 amino acids. CDR3 DNA sequence: TGTGCCAGCAGCCTCGATGGTCCTAACTATGGCTACACCTTC. Translating it yields CASSLDGPNYGYTF.

This clonotype was observed a few times. CDR3 in amino acids: CASSSGGFTGELFF. The CDR3 DNA follows: TGTGCCAGCAGCTCAGGGGGCTTCACCGGGGAGCTGTTTTTT. This chain links TRBV7-3 with TRBJ2-2; 8 nucleotides agree with TRBD1. V was pared by 4 bases and J by 4 bases, with 2 bases of the junction left unmatched. The V gene's germline CDR1 is SGHTA and CDR2 FQGTGA. The CDR3 length is 14 residues.

This clonotype was detected many times. The chain combines TRBV5-6 with TRBJ1-5; tentatively, D is TRBD1 (6 bases). The CDR3 runs to 15 residues. Trimming shortened V by 8 bases and J by 6 bases, and 21 bases separated the two germline ends. Germline lookup yields CDR1 SGHDT and CDR2 YYEEEE. The CDR3 DNA follows: TGTGCCAGTTCTAAATGGAACAGGGTAGGTCAGCCCCAGCATTTT. Its translation: CASSKWNRVGQPQHF. Full variable domain (outside the CDR3, taken from reference TRBV5-6 and TRBJ1-5): DAGVTQSPTHLIKTRGQQVTLRCSPKSGHDTVSWYQQALGQGPQFIFQYYEEEERQRGNFPDRFSGHQFPNYSSELNVNALLLGDSALYLCASSKWNRVGQPQHFGDGTRLSIL.

This clonotype rates as medium-sized. As DNA, the CDR3 is TGTGCCACCGGCTCAATCGACACCGGGGAGCTGTTTTTT. It yields the protein CATGSIDTGELFF. The rearrangement links TRBV24-1 to TRBJ2-2, with unresolved D. V shed 9 bases and J shed 3 bases, with 10 bases lying between them. This CDR3 region has 13 residues. Germline V CDR1 and CDR2: KGHDR, SFDVKD.